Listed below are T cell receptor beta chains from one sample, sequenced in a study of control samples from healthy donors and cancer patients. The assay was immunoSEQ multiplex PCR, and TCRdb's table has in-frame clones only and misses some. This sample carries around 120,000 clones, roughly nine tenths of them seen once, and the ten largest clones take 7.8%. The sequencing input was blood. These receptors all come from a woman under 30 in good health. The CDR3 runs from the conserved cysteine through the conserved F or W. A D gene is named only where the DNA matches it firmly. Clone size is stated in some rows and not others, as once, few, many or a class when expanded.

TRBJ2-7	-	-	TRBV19	CASRSRLGLTYEQYF	TGTGCCAGTAGGTCCCGCCTGGGCCTGACCTACGAGCAGTACTTC
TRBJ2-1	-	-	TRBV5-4	CASSFLSSRGYNEQFF	TGTGCCAGCAGCTTTCTCTCCTCTCGGGGGTACAATGAGCAGTTCTTC
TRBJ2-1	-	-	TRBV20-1	CSASSGRQRGSYNEQFF	TGCAGTGCTAGTTCGGGCAGACAAAGGGGGTCCTACAATGAGCAGTTCTTC
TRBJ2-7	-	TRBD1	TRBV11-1	CASSLRDRGSYEQYF	TGTGCCAGCAGCTTACGGGACAGAGGCTCCTACGAGCAGTACTTC
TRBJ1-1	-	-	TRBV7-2	CASSLQGVAEAFF	TGTGCCAGCAGCTTGCAGGGAGTCGCTGAAGCTTTCTTT
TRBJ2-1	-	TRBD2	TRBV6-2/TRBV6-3	CASSFGTSGTLYNEQFF	TGTGCCAGCAGCTTCGGGACTAGCGGGACACTTTACAATGAGCAGTTCTTC
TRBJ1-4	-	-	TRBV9	CASSPGTVRFNEKLFF	TGTGCCAGCAGCCCAGGGACGGTCCGGTTTAATGAAAAACTGTTTTTT
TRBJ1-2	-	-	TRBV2	CASHLDEIERGYTF	TGTGCCAGCCACCTCGACGAAATTGAGCGGGGCTACACCTTC
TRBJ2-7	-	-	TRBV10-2	CASSESLAASYEQYF	TGCGCCAGCAGTGAGTCTTTAGCGGCCTCCTACGAGCAGTACTTC
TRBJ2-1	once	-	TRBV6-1	CASSDYSGKGYNEQFF	TGTGCCAGCAGTGACTATAGCGGCAAGGGGTACAATGAGCAGTTCTTC
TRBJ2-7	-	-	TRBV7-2	CASSTAGQFTYEQYF	TGTGCCAGCAGCACGGCGGGGCAGTTCACCTACGAGCAGTACTTC
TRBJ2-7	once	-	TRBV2	CASSENRGGTYEQYF	TGTGCCAGCAGCGAGAACAGGGGGGGCACCTACGAGCAGTACTTC
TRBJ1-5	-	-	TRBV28	CASSGWGQPQHF	TGTGCCAGCAGTGGATGGGGTCAGCCCCAGCATTTT
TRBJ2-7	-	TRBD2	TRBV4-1	CASSQERAGGRNEQYF	TGCGCCAGCAGCCAAGAAAGGGCGGGAGGGCGGAACGAGCAGTACTTC
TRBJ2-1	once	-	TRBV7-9	CASSPGAGRNNEQFF	TGTGCCAGCAGCCCGGGGGCGGGGAGAAACAATGAGCAGTTCTTC
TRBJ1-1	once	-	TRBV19	CASSIALYTEAFF	TGTGCCAGTAGTATAGCTCTTTACACTGAAGCTTTCTTT
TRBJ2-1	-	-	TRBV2	CASSEGGADNEQFF	TGTGCCAGCAGTGAGGGGGGAGCGGACAATGAGCAGTTCTTC